This paragraph reports one TCR beta chain. This sample is part of a study of blood T cell repertoires in COVID-19. Study-wide background: From the United States, Italy and Spain came samples of acute and convalescent COVID-19.

In the source study's methods: By means of reference gene primer amplification, nucleated cell counts were estimated. Sequencing was performed with immunoSEQ multiplex PCR; in TCRdb, only in-frame clones are kept and a portion is missing. V and J calls and clone size follow that table, whereas D and trimming were derived from the DNA. The repertoire includes 110,000 to 150,000 clones, roughly 90% of them detected once, and approximately 1.8% sits in the top ten. The germline gives CDR1 MDHEN, CDR2 SYDVKM. The CDR3 is 15 residues long. Trimming shortened V by 3 bases and J by 6 bases, and 15 bases separated the two germline ends.

This TCR was sampled from an older man with acute or convalescent COVID-19. Sequencing was done on a sample of peripheral blood. This chain joins TRBV28 and TRBJ2-1, with D tentatively TRBD2 (6 bases). The DNA for the CDR3 is TGTGCCAGCAGTTTTATGCGGGAAAGGAGCAATGAGCAGTTCTTC. Protein: CASSFMRERSNEQFF.